This paragraph covers one T cell receptor beta chain sequence. This entry is derived from a study of CD8 T cells in Susac syndrome. CDR3 length equals 15 residues. V was clipped by 1 base and J by 8 bases, with 12 bases between them. Germline V gene lookup returns CDR1 LNHDA and CDR2 SQIVND (reference sequence). RNA amounts of about 0.45 to 1 ug underwent reverse transcription with random hexamers. Amplification of TCR beta CDR3 used immunoSEQ multiplex PCR across 54 Vbeta and 13 Jbeta. Via MiXCR, TCRdb re-called the immunoSEQ multiplex PCR reads, giving one row per CDR3 protein. The profile covers about 300,000 distinct CDR3 sequences, with 90% to 95% appearing a single time and 0.06% to 0.075% taken by the ten largest.

The TCR originated in a human donor with multiple sclerosis. V and J are TRBV19 and TRBJ1-6, with D tentatively TRBD1 (6 bases). Sequenced material: CD4+ T cells from PBMCs. CDR3 sequence: CASSIGGRFDSPLHF. Here the CDR3 DNA reads TGTGCCAGTAGTATAGGGGGGCGGTTCGATTCACCCCTCCACTTT. Supplemented by reference TRBV19 and TRBJ1-6, the full variable domain reads DGGITQSPKYLFRKEGQNVTLSCEQNLNHDAMYWYRQDPGQGLRLIYYSQIVNDFQKGDIAEGYSVSREKKESFPLTVTSAQKNPTAFYLCASSIGGRFDSPLHFGNGTRLTVT.